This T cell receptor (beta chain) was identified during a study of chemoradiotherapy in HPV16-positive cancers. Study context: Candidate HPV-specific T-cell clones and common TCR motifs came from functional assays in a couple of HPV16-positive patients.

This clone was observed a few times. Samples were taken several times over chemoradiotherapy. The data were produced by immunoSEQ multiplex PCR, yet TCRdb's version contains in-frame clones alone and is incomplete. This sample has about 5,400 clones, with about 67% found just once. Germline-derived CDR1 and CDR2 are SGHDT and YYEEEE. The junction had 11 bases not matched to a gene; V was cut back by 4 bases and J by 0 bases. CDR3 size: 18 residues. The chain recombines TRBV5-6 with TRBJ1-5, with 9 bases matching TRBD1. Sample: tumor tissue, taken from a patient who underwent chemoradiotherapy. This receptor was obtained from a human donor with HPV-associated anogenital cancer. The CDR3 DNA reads TGTGCCAGCAGCGGTGGGGGACAGGGCCCTTATAGCAATCAGCCCCAGCATTTT. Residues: CASSGGGQGPYSNQPQHF.